Presented here are 30 T cell receptor beta chains from one specimen sequenced in a study of CD8 T cells in ankylosing spondylitis. TCRdb itself ran the 5' RACE reads through MiXCR, one entry per CDR3 protein. Among approximately 250,000 distinct CDR3 sequences listed, about 11% were seen once. Input material: blood, either unsorted or a sorted T cell fraction (not recorded which). These receptors all come from a male donor with ankylosing spondylitis or in good health (not recorded which).

This clonotype turned up a few times. The chain's CDR3 is CASSLRRGKFF. CDR3 bases: TGTGCCAGCAGCTTAAGACGGGGGAAGTTCTTC. The chain combines TRBV7-2 with TRBJ2-1, with D possibly being TRBD2 (6 bases). Trimming shortened V by 2 bases and J by 14 bases, and 10 bases separated the two germline ends. Germline V gene lookup returns CDR1 SGHTA and CDR2 FQGNSA. This CDR3 has 11 amino acids.

This clonotype was observed at least ten times. This chain uses TRBV15 with TRBJ1-1, with TRBD1 as a possible D gene (6 bases). Trimming stripped 4 bases from V and 1 base from J, with 10 bases between. CDR1 is LNHNV, CDR2 YYDKDF, per germline (reference sequence). The CDR3 contains 14 residues. The CDR3 here is CATSKLQGNTEAFF. The CDR3, as DNA: TGTGCCACCAGCAAACTACAGGGGAACACTGAAGCTTTCTTT.

This clonotype appeared a few times. The chain couples TRBV5-6 to TRBJ2-7, with unresolved D. From germline, CDR1 is SGHDT and CDR2 YYEEEE. CDR3 length: 13 residues. The V end was cut by 3 bases, the J end by 3 bases, with 10 bases between. The chain's CDR3 is CASSSPHVYEQYF. CDR3 nucleotides: TGTGCCAGCAGCTCACCCCACGTCTACGAGCAGTACTTC.

The genes are TRBV20-1 and TRBJ2-1, with 10 nucleotides matching TRBD2. The V gene's germline CDR1 is DFQATT and CDR2 SNEGSKA (reference sequence). V dropped 3 bases and J dropped 6; count of bases not matched to a gene: 8. The CDR3 covers 15 residues. The CDR3 loop reads CSASEASSGSNEQFF. The CDR3 DNA follows: TGCAGTGCTAGCGAGGCGTCTAGCGGGAGCAATGAGCAGTTCTTC.

This clonotype was detected ten times or more. This CDR3 is missing its conserved last phenylalanine or tryptophan, likely due to a read error. The DNA is omitted, as the CDR3 cannot be located on it reliably, and the CDR3 follows TCRdb's listing. The chain has TRBV10-3 and TRBJ2-7. From its first to its last residue, the CDR3 has 8 amino acids. Looked up from germline, CDR1 is ENHRY and CDR2 is SYGVKD. The CDR3 is CAISESGL.

A note on this clonotype: Given a much more abundant clone one base away, this may be a read error. V and J are TRBV6-2 or TRBV6-3 and TRBJ2-1; 7 bases line up with TRBD2. In germline, CDR1 is MNHEY, CDR2 SVGEGT. V dropped 11 bases and J dropped 5; count of bases not matched to a gene: 15. This CDR3 spans 15 amino acids. The DNA for the CDR3 is TGTGCCGGCATAAGTTCGGGAGGAGCGAACAATGAGCAGTTCTTC. This translates into CAGISSGGANNEQFF.

This clonotype was detected ten times or more. For the CDR3, the DNA is TGTGCCAGCAGCCAAGTGAGATCTGGGGCCAACGTCCTGACTTTC. Amino acid sequence: CASSQVRSGANVLTF. The chain is built from TRBV3-1 and TRBJ2-6; D call uncertain. This CDR3 has 15 residues. Germline loops: CDR1 LGHDT, CDR2 YNNKEL (reference sequence). V lost 1 base and J lost 1, with 5 bases in between.

Ten or more counts support this clonotype. This chain connects TRBV4-1 to TRBJ1-4, with a weak D call TRBD1 (6 bases). V was cut by 4 bases and J by 5 bases, with 14 bases left in between. The germline CDR1 and CDR2 sequences are MGHRA and YSYEKL. This CDR3 has 15 amino acids. The CDR3 here is CASSPGQPTNEKLFF. In nucleotides, the CDR3 is TGCGCCAGCAGCCCTGGACAGCCTACCAATGAAAAACTGTTTTTT.

In this sample, this clonotype turned up many times. The V call is TRBV9, the J call TRBJ2-1; no clear D. Germline loops: CDR1 SGDLS, CDR2 YYNGEE. Trimming left V 3 bases short and J 0 bases short, with 10 bases between. CDR3 length: 15 residues. DNA for the CDR3: TGTGCCAGCAGCGCCCAATCCTACTCCTACAATGAGCAGTTCTTC. Translated: CASSAQSYSYNEQFF.

This clonotype was detected a few times. This chain connects TRBV11-3 to TRBJ2-7, with D possibly being TRBD1 (5 bases). Between the trimmed V and J ends, which lost 1 base and 4 bases, there was a span of 5 bases. The CDR3 totals 12 residues. In germline, CDR1 is SGHNT, CDR2 YENEEA. The DNA of the CDR3 is TGTGCCAGCAGCTTAGGACAGTACGAGCAGTACTTC. This gives the protein CASSLGQYEQYF.

Points on this clonotype: A read error may account for a junction end that differs from germline. The genes are TRBV18 and TRBJ1-1; D is ambiguous. This CDR3 comprises 15 residues. The germline gives CDR1 KGHSH, CDR2 LQKENI. CDR3: CVSSPFGESATEAFF. The CDR3 DNA is TGTGTCAGCTCACCATTCGGAGAATCGGCCACTGAAGCTTTCTTT.

This clonotype was counted ten times or more. The chain has TRBV15 and TRBJ2-3, with D tentatively TRBD2 (6 bases). V was pared by 1 base and J by 4 bases, with 9 bases between. The CDR3 totals 14 residues. Germline V gene sequence: CDR1 LNHNV, CDR2 YYDKDF (reference sequence). Written as DNA, the CDR3 is TGTGCCACCAGCAGAGCGGGAGACCCAGATACGCAGTATTTT. The encoded protein is CATSRAGDPDTQYF.

This clonotype has only a few counts. The chain links TRBV10-1 to TRBJ2-1, with 8 bases lining up with TRBD1. The CDR3 totals 14 residues. J gave up 6 bases and V 10 bases, and 11 bases lay outside the gene matches. Germline values: CDR1 WNHNN, CDR2 SYGVQD (reference sequence). The CDR3 sequence is CATQDRVRGNEQFF. Here the CDR3 DNA reads TGCGCCACCCAGGACAGGGTGCGTGGCAATGAGCAGTTCTTC.

Ten or more counts support this clonotype. V and J are TRBV7-2 and TRBJ1-3; no definite D call. Germline lookup yields CDR1 SGHTA and CDR2 FQGNSA. The V and J ends lost 5 bases and 1 base respectively, with 9 bases between them. The CDR3 consists of 14 residues. The CDR3 sequence: CASSRRGSGNTIYF. CDR3 DNA: TGTGCCAGCAGCCGCAGAGGGTCTGGAAACACCATATATTTT.

This clonotype was observed many times. J is TRBJ2-7 and V is TRBV12-3 or TRBV12-4; 8 bases agree with TRBD1. CDR3 length: 15 amino acids. V was pared by 5 bases and J by 2 bases, with 8 bases of the junction left unmatched. The CDR3 protein is CASSPTGERTYEQYF. As DNA, the CDR3 is TGTGCCAGCAGTCCGACAGGGGAGAGAACCTACGAGCAGTACTTC.

This clonotype occurred many times. The chain couples TRBV5-1 to TRBJ1-1; D not resolved. The length of the CDR3 is 16 residues. V was pared by 0 bases and J by 5 bases, with 17 bases between. The germline V gene encodes CDR1 SGHRS and CDR2 YFSETQ. CDR3 DNA: TGCGCCAGCAGCTTGGATCCCACGGCCAGCGGGACTGAAGCTTTCTTT. Its translation is CASSLDPTASGTEAFF.

The chain recombines TRBV10-1 with TRBJ2-2, with 7 bases fitting TRBD1. This CDR3 is 16 amino acids long. Germline CDR1 is WNHNN and CDR2 is SYGVQD (reference sequence). J was trimmed by 3 bases and V by 5 bases; bases with no gene match: 9. CDR3 in amino acids: CASSSSTGSHTGELFF. The CDR3 bases are TGCGCCAGCAGTTCCTCGACAGGGTCGCACACCGGGGAGCTGTTTTTT.

This clonotype was seen at least ten times. The chain joins TRBV6-5 to TRBJ2-7; D might be TRBD2 (6 bases). V gave up 0 bases and J gave up 7 bases, with 16 bases separating them. Per germline, CDR1 MNHEY and CDR2 SVGAGI. The CDR3 is 15 amino acids. DNA for the CDR3: TGTGCCAGCAGTTACTCGTCTAGCGACCATGGGGAGCAGTACTTC. It encodes CASSYSSSDHGEQYF.

This clonotype was seen repeatedly, ten times or more. This chain joins TRBV19 and TRBJ2-6, with TRBD1 matching 8 bases. V lost 6 bases, J lost 2 bases, and 9 bases stayed unmatched. This CDR3 has 17 residues. Germline CDR1 is LNHDA and CDR2 is SQIVND (reference sequence). In DNA, the CDR3 is TGTGCCAGTAGGGGGACAGGATTTCTGGCTGGGGCCAACGTCCTGACTTTC. Amino acid sequence: CASRGTGFLAGANVLTF.

At least ten counts were recorded for this clonotype. The V call is TRBV24-1, the J call TRBJ2-5, with D possibly matching TRBD2 (6 bases). The CDR3 has 13 amino acids. CDR1 and CDR2 from the germline V gene are KGHDR and SFDVKD. Trimming shortened V by 3 bases and J by 3 bases, and 7 bases separated the two germline ends. The CDR3 region is CATSDGGKETQYF. The CDR3 DNA is TGTGCCACCAGTGATGGGGGGAAAGAGACCCAGTACTTC.

This clonotype was counted many times. This chain links TRBV20-1 with TRBJ2-3; D perhaps matches TRBD2 (7 bases). V lost 3 bases and J lost 0, with 13 bases in between. Germline CDR1 and CDR2: DFQATT and SNEGSKA (reference sequence). The CDR3 totals 15 residues. The CDR3 spells CSASEGGPSTDTQYF. CDR3 sequence (DNA): TGCAGTGCTAGCGAGGGGGGGCCCAGCACAGATACGCAGTATTTT.

J is TRBJ2-1 and V is TRBV11-3; 9 bases are shared with TRBD2. Germline V gene data show CDR1 as SGHNT and CDR2 as YENEEA. Trimming removed 5 bases from V and 4 bases from J; junction bases left unmatched: 6. This CDR3 is 15 amino acids long. The CDR3 spells CASSPRTSVYNEQFF. For the CDR3, the DNA is TGTGCCAGCAGCCCCAGGACTAGCGTGTACAATGAGCAGTTCTTC.

V and J are TRBV15 and TRBJ1-2; D remains unclear. V gave up 3 bases and J gave up 4 bases, with 6 bases separating them. The CDR3 sequence is 12 residues long. Germline V gene data show CDR1 as LNHNV and CDR2 as YYDKDF (reference sequence). CDR3 residues: CATSSDLYGYTF. The CDR3 nucleotides are TGTGCCACCAGCAGCGACCTCTATGGCTACACCTTC.

This rearrangement joins TRBV12-5 to TRBJ1-1; D is unresolved. The CDR3 consists of 17 residues. Per the germline V gene, CDR1 is LGHNT and CDR2 is FRNRAP. V dropped 4 bases and J dropped 7 bases, with 25 bases sitting between them. CDR3 in amino acids: CASGSPGDPLERSEAFF. The CDR3 DNA reads as TGTGCTAGTGGTTCCCCCGGGGATCCGTTGGAGAGGAGTGAAGCTTTCTTT.

This clonotype was found many times. The V and J genes are TRBV12-3 or TRBV12-4 and TRBJ1-5; 9 nucleotides agree with TRBD1. CDR3 length: 15 amino acids. V was clipped by 8 bases and J by 3 bases; unmatched bases: 8. The CDR3 coding sequence is TGTGCCAGCGGATACAGGGGGCGCATCAATCAGCCCCAGCATTTT. It translates to CASGYRGRINQPQHF.

This clonotype was counted ten times or more. This rearrangement joins TRBV7-9 to TRBJ1-5; D unresolved. Trimming left V 3 bases short and J 6 bases short, with 9 bases between. Looked up from germline, CDR1 is SEHNR and CDR2 is FQNEAQ (reference sequence). The CDR3 covers 13 residues. Written as DNA, the CDR3 is TGTGCCAGCAGCTTCGGCGGCGGTCAGCCCCAGCATTTT. Translation: CASSFGGGQPQHF.

This clonotype was detected ten times or more. The V and J genes are TRBV5-4 and TRBJ1-1; 8 bases map to TRBD1. The V gene end was trimmed by 4 bases and the J gene end by 4 bases; junction bases not matched to a gene: 15. CDR1 is SGHNT and CDR2 is YYREEE in the germline V gene (reference sequence). CDR3 length: 17 amino acids. For the CDR3, the DNA is TGTGCCAGCAGCACGGACAGGGCCTCCGAGCCCGGCACTGAAGCTTTCTTT. Its protein product is CASSTDRASEPGTEAFF.

This clonotype was picked up many times. The chain is built from TRBV20-1 and TRBJ2-7; 9 bases are a match to TRBD2. The CDR3 runs to 12 residues. CDR1 DFQATT and CDR2 SNEGSKA come from the germline V gene (reference sequence). V was clipped by 7 bases and J by 3 bases; unmatched bases: 4. The CDR3 loop reads CSVASGIYEQYF. CDR3 bases: TGCAGTGTGGCTAGCGGGATCTACGAGCAGTACTTC.

The CDR3, as DNA: TGTGCCAGCAGTTACTCCTCTTCAGGGGGACGCGAAAAACTGTTTTTT. Amino acids: CASSYSSSGGREKLFF. The rearrangement links TRBV6-5 to TRBJ1-4; 7 bases are a match to TRBD1. J lost 8 bases, V lost 0 bases, and 9 bases had no gene match. The CDR3 covers 16 residues. CDR1 MNHEY and CDR2 SVGAGI come from the germline V gene.

This clonotype showed up just a few times. The chain carries TRBV29-1 and TRBJ2-7; D not certain. The V and J ends lost 0 bases and 0 bases respectively, with 0 bases between them. CDR3 length equals 11 residues. The germline V gene has CDR1 SQVTM and CDR2 ANQGSEA. CDR3 residues: CSVEDSYEQYF. In DNA form, the CDR3 reads TGCAGCGTTGAAGACTCCTACGAGCAGTACTTC.